Listed below are T cell receptor beta chains from one sample, sequenced in a study of early T cells in non-severe SARS-CoV-2 infection. From the 5' RACE reads, TCRdb called clonotypes with MiXCR, one entry per CDR3 protein. The table shows approximately 64,000 distinct CDR3 sequences, with over 20% occurring only once. The sequencing here drew on whole blood, taken at baseline. The origin of the receptors is an adult who was a healthcare worker with PCR-confirmed SARS-CoV-2 infection or an uninfected control (not recorded which). The conserved cysteine and the conserved F or W are not part of the CDR3 here. Clone size is not always given. Where it is, it says once, few, many or a class for expanded clones.

NA	TRBV10-3	AIRSELGETQY
many	TRBV2	AYGQSTDTQY
NA	TRBV7-9	ASSFQTNTQY
many	TRBV29-1	SWGTNNEQF
few	TRBV5-1	ASSLGTTGVHEQY
NA	TRBV20-1	SARASNYNEQF
NA	TRBV10-3	AISEGAGGFTGELF
few	TRBV11-2	ASSLSTPGEETQY
NA	TRBV4-1	ASSNINQPQH
NA	TRBV28	ASSSGYREETQY
NA	TRBV12-3/TRBV12-4	ATARGEFSGANVLT
few	TRBV20-1	SAPLEGKGKLF
NA	TRBV2	ASSYYSNQPQH
NA	TRBV20-1	SAARDSNQPQH
NA	TRBV30	AWSPDRGSNQPQH
many	TRBV12-3/TRBV12-4	ASWQGLHNEQF
NA	TRBV29-1	SVSGLRDTEAF
NA	TRBV12-3/TRBV12-4	ASSLGLAVSYEQY
NA	TRBV7-2	ASSLRRLTNEKLF
NA	TRBV7-9	ASSRGTSGNTIY
few	TRBV12-3/TRBV12-4	ASSQSSDVKAF
NA	TRBV2	ASSESVGAGYNSPLH
few	TRBV10-3	AISERRDLYEQY
once	TRBV11-2	ASSLGGELNIQY
few	TRBV6-5	ASSSTGGADSPLH
NA	TRBV11-2	ASSLPRDRALSYEQY
few	TRBV6-1	ASRRSGAGTGELF